A single sample is the source of the 8 T cell receptor beta chains below, sequenced in a study of T cell responses to AZD1222 COVID-19 vaccine. Sequencing used immunoSEQ multiplex PCR; TCRdb keeps in-frame clones, though not all of them. The data hold some 96,000 clones, with approximately 90% observed a single time. Specimen: peripheral blood, collected on day 0 of AZD1222 vaccination. Receptors originate from an adult in good health.

The chain employs TRBV6-2 or TRBV6-3 and TRBJ2-2; D tentatively reads TRBD1 or TRBD2 (5 bases each). Germline CDR1 is MNHEY and CDR2 is SVGEGT. This CDR3 contains 15 residues. V dropped 6 bases and J dropped 6 bases, with 17 bases sitting between them. CDR3 bases: TGTGCCAGCAGCCGGGACCTAGACGCCTCCGGGGAGCTGTTTTTT. Residues: CASSRDLDASGELFF.

This clone appeared a few times. The rearrangement uses TRBV19 and TRBJ1-2; possibly TRBD1 for D (5 bases). The CDR3 has 14 residues. V lost 7 bases to trimming and J lost 3 bases, with 15 bases between them. CDR1 is LNHDA, CDR2 SQIVND, per germline (reference sequence). The DNA for the CDR3 is TGTGCCAGTATCGGGGGAGGATCGTACTATGGCTACACCTTC. Translation gives CASIGGGSYYGYTF. The variable domain in full, with the rest retrieved from reference TRBV19 and TRBJ1-2, is DGGITQSPKYLFRKEGQNVTLSCEQNLNHDAMYWYRQDPGQGLRLIYYSQIVNDFQKGDIAEGYSVSREKKESFPLTVTSAQKNPTAFYLCASIGGGSYYGYTFGSGTRLTVV.

This clone has only a few counts. The chain uses TRBV7-2 and TRBJ1-4; D is unresolved. The CDR3 spans 13 residues. V lost 4 bases to trimming and J lost 7 bases, with 10 bases between them. Per germline, CDR1 SGHTA and CDR2 FQGNSA. CDR3 DNA: TGTGCCAGCAGCTCCTGGACTGGTGAAAAACTGTTTTTT. Its translation is CASSSWTGEKLFF.

The chain employs TRBV18 and TRBJ1-6; D is uncertain. The CDR3 totals 11 residues. The germline V gene has CDR1 KGHSH and CDR2 LQKENI. Trimming removed 5 bases from V and 5 bases from J, with 1 base in between. CDR3 amino acids: CASSNNSPLHF. CDR3 sequence (DNA): TGTGCCAGCTCAAATAATTCACCCCTCCACTTT.

The chain is built from TRBV5-6 and TRBJ2-1; 7 bases match TRBD1. Germline trimming cut 1 base from V and 0 bases from J; bases unmatched to any gene: 4. Germline CDR1 is SGHDT and CDR2 is YYEEEE. CDR3 length: 16 amino acids. The CDR3 coding sequence is TGTGCCAGCAGCTTGCACGGGACAGTCTCCTACAATGAGCAGTTCTTC. Its translation: CASSLHGTVSYNEQFF.

This chain connects TRBV7-9 to TRBJ2-7; D is perhaps TRBD2 (6 bases). V was clipped by 2 bases and J by 3 bases, with 14 bases between them. CDR3 length equals 15 residues. Germline values: CDR1 SEHNR, CDR2 FQNEAQ (reference sequence). The CDR3 DNA reads TGTGCCAGCAGCTTATCGGGCGGGATCGTCTACGAGCAGTACTTC. Amino acids: CASSLSGGIVYEQYF. The complete variable domain, with remaining parts taken from reference TRBV7-9 and TRBJ2-7, reads DTGVSQNPRHKITKRGQNVTFRCDPISEHNRLYWYRQTLGQGPEFLTYFQNEAQLEKSRLLSDRFSAERPKGSFSTLEIQRTEQGDSAMYLCASSLSGGIVYEQYFGPGTRLTVT.

This chain links TRBV19 with TRBJ1-3, with D tentatively TRBD1 (6 bases). Trimming shortened V by 7 bases and J by 0 bases, and 10 bases separated the two germline ends. Germline CDR1 reads LNHDA; CDR2 reads SQIVND (reference sequence). The CDR3 totals 14 residues. The CDR3 DNA sequence: TGTGCCAGTACGACAGGTAACTCTGGAAACACCATATATTTT. Protein sequence: CASTTGNSGNTIYF.

The CDR3 coding sequence is TGCGCCAGCAGTCTCGGGCATCAGGGTAATTCACCCCTCCACTTT. Translation: CASSLGHQGNSPLHF. This chain uses TRBV23-1 with TRBJ1-6; D may be TRBD1 (5 bases). TRBV23-1 is marked as an open reading frame, function uncertain. CDR3 length equals 15 residues. The ends were cut back, 4 bases at V and 6 bases at J, with 13 bases in the middle.